This is a list of T cell receptor beta chains from one sample in a study of T cell responses to AZD1222 COVID-19 vaccine. Data came from immunoSEQ multiplex PCR; TCRdb stores just in-frame clones and leaves some out. The sample carries some 130,000 clones, roughly 90% recorded once. Specimen: peripheral blood, collected on day 0 of AZD1222 vaccination. Every receptor here comes from an adult in good health. Each CDR3 is given without its conserved first and last residue.

v_call cdr3_aa
TRBV6-1 ASSEGLAGGPYEQY
TRBV6-2/TRBV6-3 ASSPPRQPQH
TRBV30 AWRTGFDTGELF
TRBV15 ATSRDQGDTQY
TRBV18 ASSSTGSYGYT
TRBV6-5 ASSLGAVQPQH
TRBV9 ASSVGTSNSPLH
TRBV5-1 ASSLAPSGGANTGELF
TRBV5-1 ASSGGQRKLF
TRBV5-1 ASSLARAGETQY
TRBV14 ASSHSALFGTPYNYEQY
TRBV27 ASSPIQGAVMETQY
TRBV27 ASRSNEKLF